The clone carrying this T cell receptor (beta chain) has ten or more counts. What it recognizes is unknown. These data originate in a study of neurological immune-mediated disorders. Study outcomes and limitations: HTLV-1-associated myelopathy had the most TCR clonal expansion, whereas multiple sclerosis had the least (lower than in healthy controls). No CDR3 amino acid sequences were shared by expanded clones across subjects, suggesting private repertoires in all groups.

The CDR3 is 13 amino acids. Trimming pared 6 bases from V and 0 bases from J, leaving 7 bases between. The germline V gene has CDR1 MNHEY and CDR2 SMNVEV (reference sequence). The cDNA was generated by 5'RACE with 10-nucleotide random UMIs. Using its own MiXCR run on the 5' RACE reads, TCRdb lists one record per CDR3 protein. This sample has roughly 89,000 distinct CDR3 sequences, with around 2.6% found just once. This sequence was found in a woman between 25 and 40 years old with multiple sclerosis. The chain links TRBV27 to TRBJ2-3, with D unresolved. Material for sequencing was PBMCs. DNA of the CDR3: TGTGCCAGCAGGAGACCTAGCACAGATACGCAGTATTTT. Amino acid sequence: CASRRPSTDTQYF.